The source of this TCR beta chain is a study of T cell repertoires in cytomegalovirus infection (dated by TCRdb to about 2019). Regarding the complete study: Peptide stimulations targeted recently identified HLA-C-restricted CMV epitopes, whose presentation resists viral immunomodulation, together with well-studied HLA-B-restricted epitopes. The HLA type of each donor mattered for the analysis, because public TCR beta signatures pointed to carriage of CMV infection along with the matching HLA type.

Paper-wide results and their limitations: The ex vivo response was dominated by HLA-C-restricted CMV-specific TCR beta clonotypes, and the single most frequent clonotype in two of eight donors was supplied by these HLA-C-restricted clonotypes. Carriers of CMV infection plus the relevant HLA type were discriminated by the cumulative frequency of public TCR beta family members in the study cohort and in an independent roughly 340-donor cohort.

Per the germline V gene, SGHVS is the CDR1 and FNYEAQ is the CDR2. A distance of 12 bases separates the germline ends of V and J, which lose 5 bases and 4 bases respectively. The CDR3 has 14 amino acids, counting the end cysteine and phenylalanine. Just the 42-base CDR3 DNA is kept, in frame starting at base 1. Sequencing took place on an Illumina HiSeq 1500. TCRdb trimmed public reads at Q25 via fastp, called clones via MiXCR and kept in-frame beta chains. CDR3 protein sequences are deduplicated, and each keeps its most common genes and DNA. For this sample there are about 830,000 distinct CDR3 sequences; approximately 32% appear just once. The ten largest account for under 15% of the sample. This clonotype was recorded many times. Its antigen remains unidentified. No quality values exist for individual bases; no much larger clone is one base distant. According to the study, the label for this sample's treatment or condition signals: in vitro stimulation with specific CMV peptide epitopes to enrich CMV-specific T cells.

The source material was cultured CD8+ T cells from PBMCs, sampled from culture after CMV antigen stimulation. The chain is assembled from TRBV7-6 and TRBJ1-3; a weak D assignment points to TRBD1 (6 bases agree). The sequence was collected from a human donor in good health (CMV status not recorded). Some clones in this sample may be carry-over from other donors' samples. The nucleotide sequence reads as follows: TGTGCCAGCAGCCAAACAGGGCACGGAAACACCATATATTTT. It codes for CASSQTGHGNTIYF.